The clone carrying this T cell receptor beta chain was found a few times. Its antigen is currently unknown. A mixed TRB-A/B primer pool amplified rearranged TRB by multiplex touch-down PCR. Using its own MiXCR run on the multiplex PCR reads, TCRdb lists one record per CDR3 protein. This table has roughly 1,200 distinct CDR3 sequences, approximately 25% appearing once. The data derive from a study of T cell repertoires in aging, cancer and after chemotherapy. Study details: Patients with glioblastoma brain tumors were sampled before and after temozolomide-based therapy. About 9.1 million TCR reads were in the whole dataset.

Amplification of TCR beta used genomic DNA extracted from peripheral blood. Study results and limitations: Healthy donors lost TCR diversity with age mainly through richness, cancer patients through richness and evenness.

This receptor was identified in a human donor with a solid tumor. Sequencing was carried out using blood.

The CDR3 DNA reads TGTGCCTGGAGCCGCGGATCCAGCTGGGGCTACACCTTC. This encodes CAWSRGSSWGYTF. The rearrangement joins TRBV30 to TRBJ1-2; no clear D. The CDR3 sequence is 13 residues long. In germline, CDR1 is GTSNPN, CDR2 SVGIG (reference sequence). Trimming took 3 bases from V and 8 from J, leaving 16 bases between them.